The 4 T cell receptor beta chains below all came from one sample that was sequenced in a study of identical twins. TCRdb processed the 5' RACE reads anew with MiXCR; each CDR3 protein has one entry. The sample holds 1.5 million to 2 million distinct CDR3 sequences; about 31% are singletons and the top ten take over 0.25%. Sequenced: cord blood. Receptors originate from a newborn girl in good health.

The gene calls are TRBV11-2 and TRBJ2-1, with D possibly matching TRBD2 (6 bases). With 5 bases removed from V and 5 bases from J, the gap between germline ends came to 13 bases. Looked up from germline, CDR1 is SGHAT and CDR2 is FQNNGV. The CDR3 sequence is 14 residues long. The CDR3 here is CASSRGLFDNEQFF. The CDR3 coding sequence is TGTGCCAGCAGCCGGGGACTGTTCGACAATGAGCAGTTCTTC.

This clonotype occurred a few times. The genes are TRBV10-3 and TRBJ1-1, with D tentatively TRBD1 (5 bases). There are 13 residues in the CDR3. Germline CDR1 is ENHRY and CDR2 is SYGVKD. The V and J ends lost 4 bases and 2 bases respectively, with 8 bases between them. CDR3 loop: CAISGQGNTEAFF. The CDR3 bases are TGTGCCATCAGTGGGCAGGGAAACACTGAAGCTTTCTTT.

This clonotype was observed a handful of times. This chain connects TRBV20-1 to TRBJ1-2; D unresolved. Germline assignment: CDR1 DFQATT and CDR2 SNEGSKA (reference sequence). CDR3 size: 13 residues. Trimming pared 0 bases from V and 8 bases from J, leaving 13 bases between. The CDR3 sequence is CSARDTTEAGYTF. In nucleotides, the CDR3 is TGCAGTGCTAGAGATACGACGGAGGCCGGCTACACCTTC.

This clonotype was counted a few times. The chain is built from TRBV20-1 and TRBJ1-2; D possibly corresponds to TRBD1 (6 bases). Germline lookup yields CDR1 DFQATT and CDR2 SNEGSKA (reference sequence). V dropped 1 base and J dropped 0 bases, with 12 bases sitting between them. The CDR3 totals 15 residues. The CDR3 spells CSARGREGANYGYTF. The CDR3 DNA follows: TGCAGTGCTAGAGGCAGGGAGGGGGCTAACTATGGCTACACCTTC.